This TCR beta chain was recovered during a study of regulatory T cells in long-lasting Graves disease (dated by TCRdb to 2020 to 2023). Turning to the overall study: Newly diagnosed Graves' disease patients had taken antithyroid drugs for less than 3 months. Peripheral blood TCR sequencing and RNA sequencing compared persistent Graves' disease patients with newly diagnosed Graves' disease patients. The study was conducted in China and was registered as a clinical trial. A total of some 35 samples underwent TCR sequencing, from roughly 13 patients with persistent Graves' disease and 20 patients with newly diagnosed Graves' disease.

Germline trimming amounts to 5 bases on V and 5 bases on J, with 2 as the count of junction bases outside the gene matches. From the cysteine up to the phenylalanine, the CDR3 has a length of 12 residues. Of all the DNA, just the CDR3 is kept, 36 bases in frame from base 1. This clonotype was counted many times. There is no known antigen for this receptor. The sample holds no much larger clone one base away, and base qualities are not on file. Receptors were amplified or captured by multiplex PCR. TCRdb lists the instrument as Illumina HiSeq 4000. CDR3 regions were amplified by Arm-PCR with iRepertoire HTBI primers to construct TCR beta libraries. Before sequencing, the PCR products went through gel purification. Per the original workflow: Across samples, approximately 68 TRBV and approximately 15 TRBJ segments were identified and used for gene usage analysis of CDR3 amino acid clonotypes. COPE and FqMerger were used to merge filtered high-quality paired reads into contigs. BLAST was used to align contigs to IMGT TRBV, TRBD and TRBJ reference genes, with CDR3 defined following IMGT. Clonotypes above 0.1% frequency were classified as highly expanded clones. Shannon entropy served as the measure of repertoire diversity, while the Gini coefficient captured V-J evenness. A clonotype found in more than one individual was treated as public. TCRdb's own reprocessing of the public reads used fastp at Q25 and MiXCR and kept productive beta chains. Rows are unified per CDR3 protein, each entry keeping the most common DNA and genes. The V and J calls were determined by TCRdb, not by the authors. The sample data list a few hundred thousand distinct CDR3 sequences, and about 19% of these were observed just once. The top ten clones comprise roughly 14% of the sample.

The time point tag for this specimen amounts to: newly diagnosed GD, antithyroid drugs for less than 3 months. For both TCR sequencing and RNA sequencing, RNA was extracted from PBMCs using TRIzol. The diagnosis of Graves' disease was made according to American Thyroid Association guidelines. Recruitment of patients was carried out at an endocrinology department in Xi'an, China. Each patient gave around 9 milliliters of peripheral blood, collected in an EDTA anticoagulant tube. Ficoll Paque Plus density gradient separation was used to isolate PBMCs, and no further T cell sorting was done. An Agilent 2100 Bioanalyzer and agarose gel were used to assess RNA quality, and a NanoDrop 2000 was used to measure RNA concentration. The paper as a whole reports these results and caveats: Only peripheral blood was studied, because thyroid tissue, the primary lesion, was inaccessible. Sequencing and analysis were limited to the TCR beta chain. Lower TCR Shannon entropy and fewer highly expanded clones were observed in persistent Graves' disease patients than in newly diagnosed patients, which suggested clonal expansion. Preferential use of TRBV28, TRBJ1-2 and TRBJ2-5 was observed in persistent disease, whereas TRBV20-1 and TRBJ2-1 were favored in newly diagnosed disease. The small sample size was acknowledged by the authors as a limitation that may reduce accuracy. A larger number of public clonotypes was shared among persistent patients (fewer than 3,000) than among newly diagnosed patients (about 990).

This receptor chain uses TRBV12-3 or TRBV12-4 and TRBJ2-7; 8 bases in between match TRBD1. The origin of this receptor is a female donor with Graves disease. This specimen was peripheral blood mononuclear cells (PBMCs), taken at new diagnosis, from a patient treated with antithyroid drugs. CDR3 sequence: CASSPDRDEQYF. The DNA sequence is TGTGCCAGCAGTCCGGACAGGGACGAGCAGTACTTC.